The 8 T cell receptor beta chains reported below all come from one sample, sequenced in a study of lymphopenia after photon versus proton radiotherapy (dated 2019 in TCRdb). Libraries were built with the immunoSEQ multiplex PCR assay. TCRdb stores this immuneACCESS table with in-frame sequences only. Part of the clones is absent; in the studies checked, under half of the shortfall reflects unresolved V genes, and no reason is known for the rest. This sample gives about 160,000 clones in total; around nine tenths of them show up just once. The ten largest clones capture less than 6% of the sample. Source: peripheral blood, taken from a patient treated with photon-based radiotherapy. All receptors derive from a man aged 45-65 years with gastric cancer.

This sequence joins TRBV25-1 and TRBJ2-7, with 7 bases lining up with TRBD1. CDR3 length: 13 amino acids. The junction had 3 bases not matched to a gene; V was cut back by 7 bases and J by 0 bases. Germline V gene data show CDR1 as MGHDK and CDR2 as SYGVNS. The CDR3 DNA reads TGTGCCAGCATCGACAGGGTCTCCTACGAGCAGTACTTC. Translating it yields CASIDRVSYEQYF.

This chain links TRBV5-1 with TRBJ1-5; D perhaps matches TRBD1 (5 bases). V gave up 4 bases and J gave up 4 bases, with 15 bases separating them. CDR1 and CDR2 from the germline V gene are SGHRS and YFSETQ. CDR3 length: 15 residues. Here the CDR3 DNA reads TGCGCCAGCAGCCTGGGGGTCCCGAGGAATCAGCCCCAGCATTTT. Protein: CASSLGVPRNQPQHF.

The rearrangement joins TRBV5-4 to TRBJ2-7; 9 bases are shared with TRBD1. CDR3 length: 15 amino acids. The V segment lost 5 bases and the J segment 6 bases; nucleotides outside the gene matches: 12. Germline V CDR1 and CDR2: SGHNT, YYREEE (reference sequence). CDR3 DNA sequence: TGTGCCAGCAGTGCTACCGGGACAGGGTTGAGCGAGCAGTACTTC. It codes for CASSATGTGLSEQYF.

CDR3 loop: CAWAVGGSNQPQHF. Here the CDR3 DNA reads TGTGCCTGGGCGGTCGGGGGGAGCAATCAGCCCCAGCATTTT. This sequence joins TRBV30 and TRBJ1-5; D might be TRBD1 (5 bases). Germline lookup yields CDR1 GTSNPN and CDR2 SVGIG (reference sequence). With 5 bases removed from V and 1 base from J, the gap between germline ends came to 12 bases. There are 14 residues in the CDR3. The entire variable domain, with the rest obtained from reference TRBV30 and TRBJ1-5, is as follows: SQTIHQWPATLVQPVGSPLSLECTVEGTSNPNLYWYRQAAGRGLQLLFYSVGIGQISSEVPQNLSASRPQDRQFILSSKKLLLSDSGFYLCAWAVGGSNQPQHFGDGTRLSIL.

V gene TRBV27 combines with J gene TRBJ2-1; perhaps TRBD1 as D (6 bases). V dropped 4 bases and J dropped 0 bases, with 13 bases sitting between them. The CDR3 loop spans 16 amino acids. The germline gives CDR1 MNHEY, CDR2 SMNVEV (reference sequence). The CDR3 spells CASSYGTWSSYNEQFF. The CDR3 DNA is TGTGCCAGCAGTTACGGGACATGGAGCTCCTACAATGAGCAGTTCTTC.

This chain's CDR3 is CASSPGREYSNQPQHF. CDR3 in DNA: TGCGCCAGCAGCCCGGGCCGGGAATATAGCAATCAGCCCCAGCATTTT. The rearrangement uses TRBV23-1 and TRBJ1-5, with D uncertain. TRBV23-1 counts as an open reading frame of uncertain function. The CDR3 extends over 16 amino acids. Trimming pared 6 bases from V and 0 bases from J, leaving 15 bases between.

A single count supports this clone. V usage is TRBV2 and J usage is TRBJ1-4, with 7 bases that match TRBD1. The V and J ends lost 4 bases and 8 bases, in that order; junction bases with no gene match: 10. Germline V gives CDR1 SNHLY, CDR2 FYNNEI. The CDR3 is made up of 15 amino acids. The CDR3 here is CASSVGGGEVEKLFF. CDR3 nucleotide sequence: TGTGCCAGCAGTGTAGGAGGGGGCGAGGTGGAAAAACTGTTTTTT.

On this clone: Other DNA variants within this sample encode the same CDR3. J is TRBJ2-3 and V is TRBV4-1; 10 bases match TRBD2. The CDR3 covers 17 residues. With V trimmed by 2 bases and J by 2 bases, 7 bases remained unmatched. CDR1 is MGHRA and CDR2 is YSYEKL in the germline V gene. This CDR3 reads CASSQSTSGVITDTQYF. The CDR3 coding sequence is TGCGCCAGCAGCCAAAGTACTAGCGGGGTGATCACAGATACGCAGTATTTT.